Presented here are 8 T cell receptor beta chains from one specimen sequenced in a study of long-term antiretroviral therapy in people with HIV. Survey-level resolution applied to immunoSEQ assay v3.0. This table comes from immunoSEQ multiplex PCR, and its TCRdb copy is limited to in-frame clones, with some not included. Among 14,000 or so clones, roughly 83% were seen once, and the ten largest hold about 17%. This specimen was unsorted PBMCs, taken just before starting antiretroviral therapy. The receptors shown here come from a man aged 40-50 years with HIV.

The CDR3 coding sequence is TGTGCCAGTAGTATAACAGGGAGGTCCTACAATGAGCAGTTCTTC. Encoded protein: CASSITGRSYNEQFF. The genes are TRBV19 and TRBJ2-1; the D call may be TRBD1 or TRBD2 (6 bases each). V dropped 2 bases and J dropped 1 base, with 9 bases sitting between them. CDR1 and CDR2 from the germline V gene are LNHDA and SQIVND (reference sequence). The CDR3 sequence is 15 residues long. Looking up the rest from reference TRBV19 and TRBJ2-1 gives the full variable domain: DGGITQSPKYLFRKEGQNVTLSCEQNLNHDAMYWYRQDPGQGLRLIYYSQIVNDFQKGDIAEGYSVSREKKESFPLTVTSAQKNPTAFYLCASSITGRSYNEQFFGPGTRLTVL.

This chain links TRBV2 with TRBJ2-2; the D call may be TRBD1 or TRBD2 (5 bases each). CDR1 is SNHLY and CDR2 is FYNNEI in the germline V gene. CDR3 length: 14 residues. Trimming shortened V by 3 bases and J by 7 bases, and 12 bases separated the two germline ends. The CDR3 sequence is CASSESGRIGELFF. The DNA of the CDR3 is TGTGCCAGCAGTGAGTCGGGGCGGATCGGGGAGCTGTTTTTT.

This chain's CDR3 is CASSQDWTNGNTEAFF. The CDR3, as DNA: TGTGCCAGCAGCCAAGATTGGACCAACGGGAACACTGAAGCTTTCTTT. The chain links TRBV4-2 to TRBJ1-1; D is ambiguous. Per the germline V gene, CDR1 is LGHNA and CDR2 is YNFKEQ. V was pared by 0 bases and J by 1 base, with 12 bases between. The CDR3 extends over 16 amino acids.

The chain joins TRBV7-9 to TRBJ2-5, with TRBD1 matching 8 bases. The CDR3 covers 15 residues. V lost 4 bases to trimming and J lost 2 bases; unmatched junction nucleotides: 6. In germline, CDR1 is SEHNR, CDR2 FQNEAQ (reference sequence). The CDR3: CASSSGDRMQETQYF. DNA for the CDR3: TGTGCCAGCAGCTCGGGGGACAGGATGCAAGAGACCCAGTACTTC.

V usage is TRBV6-6 and J usage is TRBJ2-7; the D gene could be TRBD1 or TRBD2 (5 bases each). The CDR3 is 15 residues long. Germline V gene sequence: CDR1 MNHNY, CDR2 SVGAGI (reference sequence). V was cut by 5 bases and J by 5 bases, with 19 bases left in between. The CDR3 reads CASSTTGRTGDEQYF. The CDR3 DNA follows: TGTGCCAGCAGTACCACGGGGCGGACTGGGGACGAGCAGTACTTC.

CDR3 in amino acids: CASSVGTGEALHF. CDR3 bases: TGTGCCAGCAGCGTAGGGACAGGTGAGGCCCTCCACTTT. J is TRBJ1-6 and V is TRBV9; TRBD1 agrees at 7 bases. The CDR3 extends over 13 amino acids. Unmatched junction bases numbered 5, after V lost 0 bases and J lost 14 bases. Germline V lookup: CDR1 SGDLS, CDR2 YYNGEE.

The J gene is TRBJ2-7, the V gene TRBV10-3; 8 bases agree with TRBD2. The junction had 9 bases not matched to a gene; V was cut back by 6 bases and J by 2 bases. The CDR3 extends over 15 amino acids. Per germline, CDR1 ENHRY and CDR2 SYGVKD. In DNA, the CDR3 is TGTGCCATCAGGGACTCGGGGGGGAGAACCTACGAGCAGTACTTC. This encodes CAIRDSGGRTYEQYF.

The chain employs TRBV10-2 and TRBJ2-3; 12 bases fit TRBD2. Germline lookup yields CDR1 WSHSY and CDR2 SAAADI. The trim removed 8 bases at V and 4 bases at J, leaving 7 bases unmatched. The CDR3 sequence is 15 residues long. The CDR3 DNA reads as TGCGCCAGCGAAAGGACTAGCGGGAACTCAGATACGCAGTATTTT. This codes for CASERTSGNSDTQYF.